These T cell receptor beta chains were read from a single sample in a study of T cell clonotyping in hematopoietic cell transplantation. The method was immunoSEQ multiplex PCR; TCRdb's version includes in-frame clones alone and lacks a portion of them. The data contain about 770 clones, approximately 50% of them singletons. The sample in question was peripheral blood mononuclear cells, obtained before stem cell transplant. The receptors shown here come from a man in his forties or fifties with myelofibrosis. Some clones in this sample may be carry-over from other donors' samples. Both conserved end residues are part of each CDR3. The order of the fields is J gene, V gene, D gene, clone size, CDR3 protein, CDR3 DNA. A D gene is named only where the DNA matches it firmly. Clone size, where shown, is once, few, many, or a class for clones that have expanded.

TRBJ1-2 | TRBV6-6 | - | few | CASSNRGYTF | TGTGCCAGCAGCAACCGTGGCTACACCTTC
TRBJ2-5 | TRBV5-1 | TRBD2 | few | CASSPGLAGGRETQYF | TGCGCCAGCAGCCCGGGACTAGCGGGAGGGCGAGAGACCCAGTACTTC
TRBJ2-7 | TRBV11-2 | - | - | CASSPRGGQSYEQYF | TGTGCCAGCAGCCCCCGGGGTGGACAGTCCTACGAGCAGTACTTC
TRBJ2-7 | TRBV27 | - | few | CASSSGTAPLGEQYF | TGTGCCAGCAGTTCCGGGACCGCCCCCTTAGGCGAGCAGTACTTC
TRBJ1-2 | TRBV18 | - | - | CASSPGERGGYTF | TGTGCCAGCTCACCGGGAGAGCGGGGTGGCTACACCTTC
TRBJ2-1 | TRBV13 | TRBD2 | hyperexpanded | CASSDLAGMLGRQFF | TGTGCCAGCAGCGACCTAGCGGGTATGCTCGGTCGGCAGTTCTTC
TRBJ2-7 | TRBV29-1 | TRBD2 | - | CSVEGSSGSMRTPEQYF | TGCAGCGTTGAAGGTTCTAGCGGGTCAATGCGTACCCCCGAGCAGTACTTC
TRBJ2-5 | TRBV15 | - | - | CATSEGVGEETQYF | TGTGCCACCAGCGAGGGAGTGGGAGAAGAGACCCAGTACTTC
TRBJ1-6 | TRBV14 | - | - | CASSQDNSGPLHF | TGTGCCAGCAGCCAAGATAATTCGGGACCCCTCCACTTT
TRBJ2-5 | TRBV5-8 | - | - | CASSFMRRGTNRETQYF | TGTGCCAGCAGCTTCATGCGACGGGGGACCAATCGAGAGACCCAGTACTTC